This TCR beta chain appears in the sequencing data of a study of shared clonotypes between healthy human individuals. Among the donors, all were Caucasian adults who lived in Nashville, Tennessee. This clone was found once. The antigen is not known. Regarding the study as a whole: Researchers sampled only blood; tissue repertoires likely differ.

Deep level was the assay's run setting. Sequencing used immunoSEQ multiplex PCR; TCRdb keeps in-frame clones, though not all of them. The sample records about 2,500,000 clones, more than 90% being singletons. Germline V gene lookup returns CDR1 KGHSH and CDR2 LQKENI. V gave up 3 bases and J gave up 3 bases, with 15 bases separating them. There are 15 residues in the CDR3. This sequence originates from a man younger than 30 in good health. The sequenced sample was naive CD4+ T cells sorted from blood. Subset indicated: CD45RA+ positively selected. The chain uses TRBV18 and TRBJ2-7, with D possibly matching TRBD2 (7 bases). CDR3 sequence (DNA): TGTGCCAGCTCACCCGCGGGGGCAGGGAGCTACGAGCAGTACTTC. This translates into CASSPAGAGSYEQYF.